Below, one T cell receptor beta chain is given with its context. Under the authors' procedure: How many nucleated cells were present was estimated from reference gene primer amplification. Profiled with immunoSEQ multiplex PCR; TCRdb holds only in-frame clones, not every one. V and J calls and clone size are copied from that table; D and trimming were computed from the DNA. The data show some 11,000 clones, around 80% seen once. Germline CDR1 and CDR2: SGHRS and YFSETQ. V lost 4 bases to trimming and J lost 5 bases, with 21 bases between them. The CDR3 runs 16 residues. The data originate from a study of blood T cell repertoires in COVID-19. Turning to the study itself: Sources were T cells, B-cell-depleted T cells, or PBMCs; the material itself was cDNA or gDNA.

The sequence was collected from a man older than 75 with acute or convalescent COVID-19. The chain combines TRBV5-1 with TRBJ2-5; tentative D call: TRBD1 (7 bases). The source material was peripheral blood. The CDR3 protein is CASSPLNRGLVETQYF. As DNA, the CDR3 is TGCGCCAGCAGCCCACTAAACAGGGGACTCGTTGAGACCCAGTACTTC. Filled out from reference TRBV5-1 and TRBJ2-5, the complete variable domain reads KAGVTQTPRYLIKTRGQQVTLSCSPISGHRSVSWYQQTPGQGLQFLFEYFSETQRNKGNFPGRFSGRQFSNSRSEMNVSTLELGDSALYLCASSPLNRGLVETQYFGPGTRLLVL.